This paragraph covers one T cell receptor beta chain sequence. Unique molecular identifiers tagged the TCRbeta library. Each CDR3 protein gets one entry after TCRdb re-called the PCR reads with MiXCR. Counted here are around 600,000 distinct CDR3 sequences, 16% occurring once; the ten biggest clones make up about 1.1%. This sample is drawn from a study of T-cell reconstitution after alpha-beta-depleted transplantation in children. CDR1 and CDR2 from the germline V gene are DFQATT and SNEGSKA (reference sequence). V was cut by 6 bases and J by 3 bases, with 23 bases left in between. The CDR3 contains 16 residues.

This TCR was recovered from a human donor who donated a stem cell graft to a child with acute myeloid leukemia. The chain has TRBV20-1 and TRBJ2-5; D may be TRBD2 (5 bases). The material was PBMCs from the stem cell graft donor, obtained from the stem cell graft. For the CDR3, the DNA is TGCAGTGCCGAGCCTCCGGGATTGGGGTTCGAAGAGACCCAGTACTTC. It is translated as CSAEPPGLGFEETQYF.